This is a list of T cell receptor beta chains from one sample in a study of vaccination and CD4 T cells after COVID-19. TCRdb reprocessed the PCR reads via MiXCR and lists one record per CDR3 protein. The sample lists 20,000 to 25,000 distinct CDR3 sequences, about 50% occurring once. The material was CD4+ T cells from blood, obtained before SARS-CoV-2 vaccination. The receptors here all came from a human donor who had recovered from COVID-19. Each CDR3 is given with its conserved first and last residue.

cdr3_length,v_call,j_call,cdr3_aa
15,TRBV7-3,TRBJ2-5,CASSLMGRSGETQYF
13,TRBV7-9,TRBJ2-5,CASSFDTQETQYF
18,TRBV7-9,TRBJ2-3,CASSSGQGGTSGTDTQYF
15,TRBV6-1,TRBJ1-2,CASSDGAQGPYGYTF
14,TRBV20-1,TRBJ1-5,CSARGGGSNRPQHF
11,TRBV20-1,TRBJ1-1,CSASRATEAFF
18,TRBV19,TRBJ2-1,CASSIGFGGGPLYNEQFF
14,TRBV7-2,TRBJ2-3,CASREAVVTDTQYF
14,TRBV11-1,TRBJ2-3,CASSHRGAGDTQYF
15,TRBV5-4,TRBJ1-5,CASSFSPRGGQPQHF
15,TRBV20-1,TRBJ2-1,CSATSGTSGYNEQFF
14,TRBV6-2/TRBV6-3,TRBJ1-5,CASTETGEGQPQHF
15,TRBV7-3,TRBJ2-3,CASSSSGTSADTQYF
15,TRBV30,TRBJ2-2,CAWSVGDLGTGELFF
13,TRBV27,TRBJ2-4,CASSGQGAAGLTF
16,TRBV20-1,TRBJ2-3,CSARALQGMSTDTQYF
15,TRBV21-1,TRBJ2-5,CASSKVGTAQETQYF
16,TRBV7-3,TRBJ2-3,CASSLIGGSSTDTQYF
15,TRBV10-1,TRBJ2-2,CASSVDSNPTGELFF
16,TRBV20-1,TRBJ2-1,CSARAPGGARHGEQFF
19,TRBV27,TRBJ2-2,CASSWWGWRAGSNTGELFF
16,TRBV19,TRBJ1-5,CASSTQPRASNQPQHF
15,TRBV30,TRBJ2-7,CAWSVRQRDNNEQYF
14,TRBV7-8,TRBJ1-5,CASSLIRAGGPQHF
14,TRBV20-1,TRBJ2-7,CSARGGRNSYEQYF
13,TRBV28,TRBJ1-2,CASTRAANYGYTF
12,TRBV12-3/TRBV12-4,TRBJ2-5,CASSLAPETQYF
13,TRBV20-1,TRBJ2-5,CSARLGLQETQYF
15,TRBV6-2/TRBV6-3,TRBJ1-1,CASSYSLGGDTEAFF
14,TRBV6-1,TRBJ2-3,CASSPRTDPDTQYF
13,TRBV7-8,TRBJ2-3,CASSAWPPDTQYF